This T cell receptor (beta chain) emerged from a study of identical twins. One entry per CDR3 protein results from TCRdb running MiXCR on the 5' RACE reads. The table includes 400,000 to 500,000 distinct CDR3 sequences, about a fifth detected once. This clonotype was observed many times. The antigen remains unidentified. All donors were healthy Caucasians. Between the trimmed V and J ends, which lost 7 bases and 7 bases, there was a span of 13 bases. Germline V gene data show CDR1 as DFQATT and CDR2 as SNEGSKA (reference sequence). The CDR3 is 12 residues long. General study findings and limits: Researchers reported weaker excess twin sharing in beta out-of-frame sequences. Analyses based on zero insertions could be partly confounded by invariant MAIT and iNKT cells. With monozygotic twins, out-of-frame TCR alpha sharing exceeded what models estimated.

The TCR comes from a man aged 45-65 years in good health. The chain recombines TRBV20-1 with TRBJ1-4, with D possibly TRBD1 on 5 matching bases. Material: naive T cells sorted from blood. The CDR3 DNA reads TGCAGTGTTTCGGACGGGGGTGAAAAACTGTTTTTT. Amino acids: CSVSDGGEKLFF.